These T cell receptor beta chains were read from a single sample in a study of T cells in Graves' hyperthyroidism and ophthalmopathy. Each CDR3 protein gets one entry after TCRdb re-called the multiplex PCR reads with MiXCR. Found here are some 700,000 distinct CDR3 sequences, roughly 17% of them singletons; the top ten hold roughly 16%. The sample taken for sequencing was blood. These receptors were obtained from a man between 45 and 60 years old with Graves' hyperthyroidism. The CDR3 runs from the conserved cysteine through the conserved F or W. The D gene is left open where the match is weak. Rows give clone size only sometimes, using once, few, many, or a class for an expanded clone.

>15|few|TRBJ2-1|TRBV6-1|.
TGTGCCAGCAGTCTAGTGATGGGGGCCTACAATGAGCAGTTCTTC
CASSLVMGAYNEQFF
>15|.|TRBJ2-3|TRBV4-1|.
TGCGCCAGCAGCCCCGGCGGGTGGGACACAGATACGCAGTATTTT
CASSPGGWDTDTQYF
>14|.|TRBJ1-1|TRBV9|.
TGTGCCAGCAGCGTTGGCCAAAGGAACACTGAAGCTTTCTTT
CASSVGQRNTEAFF
>14|.|TRBJ2-7|TRBV6-2/TRBV6-3|TRBD1
TGTGCCAGCAGTTACTACGACAGGGGTGGCGAGCAGTACTTC
CASSYYDRGGEQYF
>13|few|TRBJ1-5|TRBV28|.
TGTGCCAGCAGTTTAACGGGGAATGGGCCCCAGCATTTT
CASSLTGNGPQHF
>10|.|TRBJ2-3|TRBV19|.
TGTGCCAGTAACAGAGATACGCAGTATTTT
CASNRDTQYF
>15|many|TRBJ2-3|TRBV10-3|TRBD2
TGTGCCATCAGTGCTATGGCGGGAGCGCCAGATACGCAGTATTTT
CAISAMAGAPDTQYF
>14|.|TRBJ2-4|TRBV10-3|.
TGTGCCATCAGTGATTGGAGTCCCAAAAACATTCAGTACTTC
CAISDWSPKNIQYF
>14|.|TRBJ1-2|TRBV2|TRBD1
TGTGCCAGCAGCGACAGGGCCTTTTCGGGTGGCTACACCTTC
CASSDRAFSGGYTF
>14|.|TRBJ1-6|TRBV9|.
TGTGCCAGCAGCGTAGCTACCACTCATTCACCCCTCCACTTT
CASSVATTHSPLHF
>18|few|TRBJ2-3|TRBV7-9|TRBD2
TGTGCCAGCAGTTTAAGACTAGCGGGAGACCCTAGCACAGATACGCAGTATTTT
CASSLRLAGDPSTDTQYF
>15|.|TRBJ2-1|TRBV24-1|.
TGTGCCACCAGTGAGGGCTGGAGCTCCTACAATGAGCAGTTCTTC
CATSEGWSSYNEQFF
>13|many|TRBJ2-1|TRBV27|TRBD2
TGTGCCAGCAACGCTCTAGCGGGTAATGAGCAGTTCTTC
CASNALAGNEQFF
>15|.|TRBJ2-1|TRBV6-5|TRBD2
TGTGCCAGCAGTTCGAGCGGGAGTAGCACTAATGAGCAGTTCTTC
CASSSSGSSTNEQFF
>13|few|TRBJ2-5|TRBV10-3|.
TGTGCCATCAGTGTCCAGATTTTAGAGACCCAGTACTTC
CAISVQILETQYF
>16|.|TRBJ1-6|TRBV3-1|TRBD1
TGTGCCAGCAGATTGACAGGGAGCTCCTATAATTCACCCCTCCACTTT
CASRLTGSSYNSPLHF
>15|many|TRBJ2-1|TRBV27|TRBD2
TGTGCCAGCAGTTCTACTAGCGGGATTTTTAATGAGCAGTTCTTC
CASSSTSGIFNEQFF
>14|.|TRBJ2-7|TRBV7-9|.
TGTGCCAGCAGCTCCGCCCAGGGGAGATACGAGCAGTACTTC
CASSSAQGRYEQYF
>14|many|TRBJ2-7|TRBV9|TRBD1
TGTGCCAGCAGCGTAGCGGGACAGGGCCACGAGCAGTACTTC
CASSVAGQGHEQYF
>14|once|TRBJ1-1|TRBV6-4|.
TGTGCCAGCAGTGACATCTTCCGGTACACTGAAGCTTTCTTT
CASSDIFRYTEAFF
>16|many|TRBJ2-1|TRBV18|.
TGTGCCAGCTCACCATCCAGGGCTTCTCACTACAATGAGCAGTTCTTC
CASSPSRASHYNEQFF
>15|.|TRBJ2-5|TRBV4-3|TRBD2
TGCGCCAGCAGCCACACGACTAGCGGCCAAGAGACCCAGTACTTC
CASSHTTSGQETQYF
>15|many|TRBJ1-1|TRBV2|.
TGTGCCAGCAGTGACGCATTGGGGCCCTCTGGTGAAGCTTTCTTT
CASSDALGPSGEAFF
>14|many|TRBJ1-5|TRBV2|.
TGTGCCAGCAGTGAAGTTGGGCTTTCTCAGCCCCAGCATTTT
CASSEVGLSQPQHF
>15|few|TRBJ1-1|TRBV20-1|TRBD1
TGCAGTGCTAGAGATATCGGACAGGGTAGGGTTGAAGCTTTCTTT
CSARDIGQGRVEAFF
>14|.|TRBJ1-6|TRBV7-9|.
TGTGCCAGCAGCTTTGGCAGGGGAGGATCACCCCTCCACTTT
CASSFGRGGSPLHF
>17|.|TRBJ2-2|TRBV18|TRBD2
TGTGCCAGCTCACCCCTGACTAGCGGGGCGAACACCGGGGAGCTGTTTTTT
CASSPLTSGANTGELFF
>18|few|TRBJ2-2|TRBV4-3|.
TGCGCCAGCAGCCAAGATCATCTGGACAGCCCTAAACCCGGGGAGCTGTTTTTT
CASSQDHLDSPKPGELFF
>13|few|TRBJ2-7|TRBV20-1|.
TGCAGTGCTAGTCGGGGCCCCATTCACGAGCAGTACTTC
CSASRGPIHEQYF
>15|many|TRBJ2-5|TRBV28|.
TGTGCCAGCAGTCCTCTCCGCGAAACCGTAGAGACCCAGTACTTC
CASSPLRETVETQYF
>13|.|TRBJ2-1|TRBV6-2/TRBV6-3|.
TGTGCCAGCAGTTACGGGCCGGGACTTGAGCAGTTCTTC
CASSYGPGLEQFF
>15|.|TRBJ2-3|TRBV10-3|.
TGTGCCATCAGTGCGGTAGATCCTAGCACAGATACGCAGTATTTT
CAISAVDPSTDTQYF
>14|.|TRBJ1-5|TRBV6-2/TRBV6-3|.
TGTGCCAGCAGTCTATGGGACGGGAATCAGCCCCAGCATTTT
CASSLWDGNQPQHF
>13|.|TRBJ2-1|TRBV28|.
TGTGCCAGCAGCCAAGGGGTCTCAGTCGGACAGTTCTTC
CASSQGVSVGQFF
>14|many|TRBJ2-7|TRBV28|TRBD2
TGTGCCAGCAGAGAGCGGGAGGGAACCTACGAGCAGTACTTC
CASREREGTYEQYF
>17|.|TRBJ2-7|TRBV6-1|.
TGTGCCAGCAGTGAAGTACGCGCGGGCATGATAAACTACGAGCAGTACTTC
CASSEVRAGMINYEQYF
>16|.|TRBJ2-1|TRBV28|TRBD2
TGTGCCAGCCCCCCGGCCGTGCTAGCGGATACGAATGAGCAGTTCTTC
CASPPAVLADTNEQFF
>17|many|TRBJ2-7|TRBV25-1|TRBD2
TGTGCCAGCAGTGAAGGTCTAGCGGGATTAAGCTCCTACGAGCAGTACTTC
CASSEGLAGLSSYEQYF
>13|many|TRBJ2-1|TRBV24-1|.
TGTGCCACCAGTGATTATTCCAGCGGTGAGCAGTTCTTC
CATSDYSSGEQFF
>14|many|TRBJ1-2|TRBV12-3/TRBV12-4|.
TGTGCCAGCACGCGGTGGGGAGCTAACTATGGCTACACCTTC
CASTRWGANYGYTF
>14|.|TRBJ2-7|TRBV5-1|.
TGCGCCAGCAGCTTGGGGACTGCAAACAACGAGCAGTACTTC
CASSLGTANNEQYF
>15|many|TRBJ2-7|TRBV9|.
TGTGCCAGCAGCGTAGGCGGCGACAGAACCTACGAGCAGTACTTC
CASSVGGDRTYEQYF
>15|few|TRBJ2-7|TRBV20-1|.
TGCAGTGCTAGCCGGTGGGGGCAGAGCTCCTACGAGCAGTACTTC
CSASRWGQSSYEQYF
>13|few|TRBJ2-1|TRBV30|.
TGTGCCTGGAGCCTACGCTCCTACAATGAGCAGTTCTTC
CAWSLRSYNEQFF
>15|few|TRBJ2-6|TRBV6-5|.
TGTGCCAGCAGTTACTCGGGGTTTTGGGCCAACGTCCTGACTTTC
CASSYSGFWANVLTF
>16|.|TRBJ2-7|TRBV2|.
TGTGCCAGCTCACCTCCTTCCGAAGGGTTTAAGAGCGAGCAGTACTTC
CASSPPSEGFKSEQYF
>14|many|TRBJ1-4|TRBV7-8|.
TGTGCCAGCAGCCTCCCAGGCTATAATGAAAAACTGTTTTTT
CASSLPGYNEKLFF
>13|.|TRBJ1-1|TRBV2|.
TGTGCCAGCGGTTGGGATGCGAACACTGAAGCTTTCTTT
CASGWDANTEAFF
>16|few|TRBJ2-1|TRBV30|TRBD2
TGTGCCTGGAGTACGGATAGCGGGAGCTCCTACAATGAGCAGTTCTTC
CAWSTDSGSSYNEQFF
>15|.|TRBJ1-2|TRBV11-2|TRBD1
TGTGCCAGCAGCTTAGACAGGGGGCGCGGGTATGGCTACACCTTC
CASSLDRGRGYGYTF
>10|.|TRBJ2-3|TRBV30|TRBD1
TGTGCCTGGGGGGACAGGGTTCAGTATTTT
CAWGDRVQYF
>16|many|TRBJ2-1|TRBV6-1|.
TGTGCCAGCAGTCATGTCCGGGACACTAATTACAATGAGCAGTTCTTC
CASSHVRDTNYNEQFF
>14|many|TRBJ1-1|TRBV19|.
TGTGCCAGTAGTATCGGGGTGGGGAACACTGAAGCTTTCTTT
CASSIGVGNTEAFF
>15|many|TRBJ2-7|TRBV28|.
TGTGCCAGCAGTTACATGGGGGCTCGCCCCTACGAGCAGTACTTC
CASSYMGARPYEQYF
>17|few|TRBJ2-4|TRBV7-9|.
TGTGCCAGCAGCCATCCCTCCGAACAGACAGGAAAAAACATTCAGTACTTC
CASSHPSEQTGKNIQYF
>18|few|TRBJ2-5|TRBV19|TRBD1
TGTGCCAGTAGTGGACCCGGGACAGGGGATTATGTCGGGGAGACCCAGTACTTC
CASSGPGTGDYVGETQYF
>14|many|TRBJ1-2|TRBV12-3/TRBV12-4|TRBD1
TGTGCCAGCAGTTTAGCTGGGACAGGGGATGGCTACACCTTC
CASSLAGTGDGYTF
>13|.|TRBJ2-7|TRBV4-1|.
TGCGCCAGCAGCCACCAAGGGCTCTACGAGCAGTACTTC
CASSHQGLYEQYF
>14|many|TRBJ2-5|TRBV7-9|.
TGTGCCAGCAGCCGCGGACAGCACCAAGAGACCCAGTACTTC
CASSRGQHQETQYF